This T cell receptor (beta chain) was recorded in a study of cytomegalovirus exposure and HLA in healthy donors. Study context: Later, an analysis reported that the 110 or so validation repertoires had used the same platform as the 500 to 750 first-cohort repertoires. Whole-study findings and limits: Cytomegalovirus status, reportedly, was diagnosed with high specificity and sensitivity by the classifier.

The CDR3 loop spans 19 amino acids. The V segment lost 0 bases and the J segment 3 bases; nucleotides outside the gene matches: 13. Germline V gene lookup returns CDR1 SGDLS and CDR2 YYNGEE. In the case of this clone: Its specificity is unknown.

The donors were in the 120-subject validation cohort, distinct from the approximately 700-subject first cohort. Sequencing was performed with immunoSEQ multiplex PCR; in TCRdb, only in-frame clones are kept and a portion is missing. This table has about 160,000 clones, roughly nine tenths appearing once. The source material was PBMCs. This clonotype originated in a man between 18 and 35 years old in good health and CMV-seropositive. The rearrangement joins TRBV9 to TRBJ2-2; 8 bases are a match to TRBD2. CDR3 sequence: CASSVDLSWGTSYTGELFF. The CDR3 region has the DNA TGTGCCAGCAGCGTAGATCTTAGCTGGGGGACTAGTTACACCGGGGAGCTGTTTTTT.